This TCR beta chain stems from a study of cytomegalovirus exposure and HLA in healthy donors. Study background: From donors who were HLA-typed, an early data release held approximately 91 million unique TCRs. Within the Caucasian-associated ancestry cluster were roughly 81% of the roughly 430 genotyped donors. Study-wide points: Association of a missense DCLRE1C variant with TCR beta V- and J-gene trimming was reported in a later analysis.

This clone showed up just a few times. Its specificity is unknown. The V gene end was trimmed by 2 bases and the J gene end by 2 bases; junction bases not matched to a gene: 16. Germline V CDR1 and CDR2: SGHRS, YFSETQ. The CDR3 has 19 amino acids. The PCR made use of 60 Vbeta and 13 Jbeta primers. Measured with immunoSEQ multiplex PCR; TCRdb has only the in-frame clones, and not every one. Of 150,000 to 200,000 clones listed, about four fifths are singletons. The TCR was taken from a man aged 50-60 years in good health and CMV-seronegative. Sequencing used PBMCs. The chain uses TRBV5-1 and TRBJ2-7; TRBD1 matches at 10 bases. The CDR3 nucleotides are TGCGCCAGCAGCTTTCGCCCGGGACAGGGGCGCGTACAGGCCTACGAGCAGTACTTC. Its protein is CASSFRPGQGRVQAYEQYF.